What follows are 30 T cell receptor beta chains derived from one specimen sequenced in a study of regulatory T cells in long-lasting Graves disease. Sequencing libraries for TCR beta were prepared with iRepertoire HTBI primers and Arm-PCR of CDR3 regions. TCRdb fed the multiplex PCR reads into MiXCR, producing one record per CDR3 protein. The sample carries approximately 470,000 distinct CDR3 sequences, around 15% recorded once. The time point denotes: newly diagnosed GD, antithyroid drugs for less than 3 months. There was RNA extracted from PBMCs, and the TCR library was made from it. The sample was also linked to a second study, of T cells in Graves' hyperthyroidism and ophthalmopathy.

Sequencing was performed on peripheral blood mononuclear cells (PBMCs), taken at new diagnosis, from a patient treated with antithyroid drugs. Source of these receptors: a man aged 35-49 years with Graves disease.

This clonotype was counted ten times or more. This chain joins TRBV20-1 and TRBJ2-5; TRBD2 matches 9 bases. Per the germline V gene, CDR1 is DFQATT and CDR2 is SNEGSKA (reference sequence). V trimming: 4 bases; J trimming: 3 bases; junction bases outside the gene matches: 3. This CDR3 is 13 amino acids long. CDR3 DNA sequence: TGCAGTGCTATCGGGACTAGCAAAGAGACCCAGTACTTC. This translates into CSAIGTSKETQYF.

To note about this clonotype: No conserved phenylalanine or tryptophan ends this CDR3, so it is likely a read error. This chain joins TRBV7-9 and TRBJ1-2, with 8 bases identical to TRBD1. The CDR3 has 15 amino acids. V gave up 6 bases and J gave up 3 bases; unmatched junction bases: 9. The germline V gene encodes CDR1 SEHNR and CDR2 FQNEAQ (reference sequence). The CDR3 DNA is TGTGCCAGCAGTCCCGAGACAGGGGCGTACTATGGCTACACCCTC. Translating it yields CASSPETGAYYGYTL.

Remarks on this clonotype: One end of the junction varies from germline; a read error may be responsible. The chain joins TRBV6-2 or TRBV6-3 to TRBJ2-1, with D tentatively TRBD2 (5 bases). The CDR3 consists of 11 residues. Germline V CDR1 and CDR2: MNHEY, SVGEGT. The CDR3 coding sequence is TGTGCCAGCAGTGAGGGATTCAGAGCAAGGTTC. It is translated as CASSEGFRARF.

CDR3 residues: CASSFRTGSGYTF. The CDR3 nucleotides read TGTGCCAGCAGTTTTCGGACAGGGTCTGGCTACACCTTC. The chain recombines TRBV6-9 with TRBJ1-2; 8 bases match TRBD1. The CDR3 consists of 13 residues. With V trimmed by 4 bases and J by 7 bases, 5 bases remained unmatched. From germline, CDR1 is MNHGY and CDR2 SVAAGI.

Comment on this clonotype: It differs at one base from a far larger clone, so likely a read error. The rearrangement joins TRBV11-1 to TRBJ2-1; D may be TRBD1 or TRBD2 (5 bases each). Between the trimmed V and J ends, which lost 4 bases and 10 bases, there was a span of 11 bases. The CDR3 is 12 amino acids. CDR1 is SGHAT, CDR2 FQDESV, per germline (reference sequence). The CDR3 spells CASSSQRDEQFF. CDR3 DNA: TGTGCCAGCAGCTCCCAGAGGGACGAGCAGTTCTTC. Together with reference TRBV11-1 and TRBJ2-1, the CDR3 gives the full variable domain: EAEVAQSPRYKITEKSQAVAFWCDPISGHATLYWYRQILGQGPELLVQFQDESVVDDSQLPKDRFSAERLKGVDSTLKIQPAELGDSAMYLCASSSQRDEQFFGPGTRLTVL.

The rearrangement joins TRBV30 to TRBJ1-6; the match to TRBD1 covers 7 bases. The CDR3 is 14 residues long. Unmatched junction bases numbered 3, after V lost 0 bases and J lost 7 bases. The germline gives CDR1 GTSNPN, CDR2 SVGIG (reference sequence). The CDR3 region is CAWSVDRVNSPLHF. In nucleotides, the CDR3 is TGTGCCTGGAGTGTCGACAGGGTCAATTCACCCCTCCACTTT.

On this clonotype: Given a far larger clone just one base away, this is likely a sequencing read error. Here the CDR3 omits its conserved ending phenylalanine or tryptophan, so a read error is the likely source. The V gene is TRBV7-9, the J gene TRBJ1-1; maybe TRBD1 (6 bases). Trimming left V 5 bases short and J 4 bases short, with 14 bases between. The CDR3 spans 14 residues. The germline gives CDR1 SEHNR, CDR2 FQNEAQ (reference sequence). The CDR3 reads CASSKNRAGTEAFL. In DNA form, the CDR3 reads TGTGCCAGCAGCAAAAACAGGGCGGGCACTGAAGCTTTCTTA.

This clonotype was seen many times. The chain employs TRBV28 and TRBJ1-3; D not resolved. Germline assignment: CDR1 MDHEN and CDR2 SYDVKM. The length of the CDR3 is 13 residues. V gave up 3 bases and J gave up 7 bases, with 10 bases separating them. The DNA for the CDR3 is TGTGCCAGCAGTTTCCCCTCGGGGAACACCATATATTTT. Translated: CASSFPSGNTIYF.

The CDR3 loop reads CASSSGLVIGRAGINNEQFF. The CDR3 region has the DNA TGCGCCAGCAGCTCCGGACTGGTTATCGGTCGAGCGGGAATAAACAATGAGCAGTTCTTC. The rearrangement links TRBV5-1 to TRBJ2-1, with 7 bases matching TRBD2. Germline-derived CDR1 and CDR2 are SGHRS and YFSETQ. The length of the CDR3 is 20 residues. Trimming cost V 3 bases and J 5 bases; bases outside gene matches: 23. Variable domain in full (rest from reference TRBV5-1 and TRBJ2-1): KAGVTQTPRYLIKTRGQQVTLSCSPISGHRSVSWYQQTPGQGLQFLFEYFSETQRNKGNFPGRFSGRQFSNSRSEMNVSTLELGDSALYLCASSSGLVIGRAGINNEQFFGPGTRLTVL.

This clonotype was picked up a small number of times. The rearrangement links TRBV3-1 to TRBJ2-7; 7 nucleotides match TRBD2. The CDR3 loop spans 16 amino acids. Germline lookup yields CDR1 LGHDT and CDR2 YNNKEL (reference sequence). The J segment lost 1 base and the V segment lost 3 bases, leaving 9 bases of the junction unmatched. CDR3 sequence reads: CASSQRPGLPSYEQYF. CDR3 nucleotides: TGTGCCAGCAGCCAGCGGCCGGGACTACCGTCCTACGAGCAGTACTTC.

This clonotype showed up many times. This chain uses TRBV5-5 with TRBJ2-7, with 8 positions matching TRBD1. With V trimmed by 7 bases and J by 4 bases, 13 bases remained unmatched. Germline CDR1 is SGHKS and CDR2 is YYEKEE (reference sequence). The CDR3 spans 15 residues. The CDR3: CASEPHSTGVYEQYF. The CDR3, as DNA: TGTGCCAGCGAACCTCACTCGACAGGGGTTTACGAGCAGTACTTC.

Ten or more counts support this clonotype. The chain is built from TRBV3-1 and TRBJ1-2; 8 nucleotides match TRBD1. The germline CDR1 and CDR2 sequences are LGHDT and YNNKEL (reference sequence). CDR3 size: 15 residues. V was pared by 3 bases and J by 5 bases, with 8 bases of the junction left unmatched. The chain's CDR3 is CASSHPRGPSYGYTF. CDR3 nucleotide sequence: TGTGCCAGCAGCCACCCCAGGGGGCCTTCGTATGGCTACACCTTC.

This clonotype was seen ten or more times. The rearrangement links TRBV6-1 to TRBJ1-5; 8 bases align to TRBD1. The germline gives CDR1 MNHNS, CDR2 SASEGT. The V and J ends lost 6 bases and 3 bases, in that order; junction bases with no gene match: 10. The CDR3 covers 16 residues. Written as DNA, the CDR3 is TGTGCCAGCAGGCCCGACAGGGGAATGAACAATCAGCCCCAGCATTTT. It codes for CASRPDRGMNNQPQHF.

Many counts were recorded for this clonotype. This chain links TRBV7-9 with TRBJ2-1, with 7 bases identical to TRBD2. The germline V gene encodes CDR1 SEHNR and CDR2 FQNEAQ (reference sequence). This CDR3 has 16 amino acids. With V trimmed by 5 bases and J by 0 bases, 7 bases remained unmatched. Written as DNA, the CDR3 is TGTGCCAGCAGCGCAGCGGGATGGAGCTCCTACAATGAGCAGTTCTTC. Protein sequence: CASSAAGWSSYNEQFF. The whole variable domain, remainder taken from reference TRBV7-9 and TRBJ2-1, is DTGVSQNPRHKITKRGQNVTFRCDPISEHNRLYWYRQTLGQGPEFLTYFQNEAQLEKSRLLSDRFSAERPKGSFSTLEIQRTEQGDSAMYLCASSAAGWSSYNEQFFGPGTRLTVL.

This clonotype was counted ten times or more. Here the CDR3 reads CASSLSGVPLTDTQYF. The CDR3 nucleotides are TGCGCCAGCAGCTTATCCGGGGTCCCCTTGACAGATACGCAGTATTTT. The V gene is TRBV5-1, the J gene TRBJ2-3; weak D call: TRBD2 (5 bases). The CDR3 spans 16 residues. Trimming stripped 2 bases from V and 3 bases from J, with 16 bases between. CDR1 SGHRS and CDR2 YFSETQ come from the germline V gene.

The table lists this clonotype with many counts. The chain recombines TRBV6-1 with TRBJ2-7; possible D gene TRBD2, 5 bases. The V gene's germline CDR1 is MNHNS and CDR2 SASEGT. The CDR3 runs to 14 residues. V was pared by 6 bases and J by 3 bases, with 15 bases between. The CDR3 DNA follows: TGTGCCAGCAGCAAAGGGAGCAATAACTACGAGCAGTACTTC. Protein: CASSKGSNNYEQYF.

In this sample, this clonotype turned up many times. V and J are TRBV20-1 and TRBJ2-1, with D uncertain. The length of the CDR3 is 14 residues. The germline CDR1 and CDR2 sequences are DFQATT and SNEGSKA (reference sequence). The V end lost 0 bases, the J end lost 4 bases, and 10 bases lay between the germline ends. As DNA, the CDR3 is TGCAGTGCTAGAGATCCTCATGGGTACAATGAGCAGTTCTTC. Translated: CSARDPHGYNEQFF.

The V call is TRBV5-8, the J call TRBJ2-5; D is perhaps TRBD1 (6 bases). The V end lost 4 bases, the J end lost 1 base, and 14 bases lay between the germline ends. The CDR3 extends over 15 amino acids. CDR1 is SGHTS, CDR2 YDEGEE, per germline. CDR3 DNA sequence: TGTGCCAGCAGCCCCCGTAGGGGGTTCCAAGAGACCCAGTACTTC. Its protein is CASSPRRGFQETQYF.

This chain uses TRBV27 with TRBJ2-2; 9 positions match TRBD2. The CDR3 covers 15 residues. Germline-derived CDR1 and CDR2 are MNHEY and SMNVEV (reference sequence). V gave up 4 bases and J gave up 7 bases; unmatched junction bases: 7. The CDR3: CASSSLAGVSGELFF. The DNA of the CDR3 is TGTGCCAGCAGTTCACTAGCGGGTGTGAGCGGGGAGCTGTTTTTT.

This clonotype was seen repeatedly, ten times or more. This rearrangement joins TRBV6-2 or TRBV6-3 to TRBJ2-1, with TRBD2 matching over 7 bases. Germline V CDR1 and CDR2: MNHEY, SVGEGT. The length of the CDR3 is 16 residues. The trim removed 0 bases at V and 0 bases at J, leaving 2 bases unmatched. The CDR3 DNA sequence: TGTGCCAGCAGTTACTCAGGCGGGAGCTCCTACAATGAGCAGTTCTTC. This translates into CASSYSGGSSYNEQFF.

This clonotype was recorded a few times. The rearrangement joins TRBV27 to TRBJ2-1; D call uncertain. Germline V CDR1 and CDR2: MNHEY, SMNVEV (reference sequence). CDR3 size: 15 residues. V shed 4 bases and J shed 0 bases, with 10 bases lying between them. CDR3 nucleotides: TGTGCCAGCAGTTCCCCCGAGGTCTCCTACAATGAGCAGTTCTTC. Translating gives CASSSPEVSYNEQFF.

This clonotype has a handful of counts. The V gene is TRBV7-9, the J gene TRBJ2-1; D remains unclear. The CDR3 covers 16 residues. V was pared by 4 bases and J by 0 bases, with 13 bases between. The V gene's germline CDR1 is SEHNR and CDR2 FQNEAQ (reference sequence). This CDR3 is CASSSRTRTSYNEQFF. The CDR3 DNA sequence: TGTGCCAGCAGCTCCCGTACCCGTACCTCCTACAATGAGCAGTTCTTC. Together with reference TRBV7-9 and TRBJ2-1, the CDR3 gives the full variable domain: DTGVSQNPRHKITKRGQNVTFRCDPISEHNRLYWYRQTLGQGPEFLTYFQNEAQLEKSRLLSDRFSAERPKGSFSTLEIQRTEQGDSAMYLCASSSRTRTSYNEQFFGPGTRLTVL.

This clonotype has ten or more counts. CDR3 protein: CATSDPTLSGSGVDTQYF. In nucleotides, the CDR3 is TGTGCCACCAGTGACCCGACCCTTAGCGGGAGTGGAGTAGATACGCAGTATTTT. The chain combines TRBV24-1 with TRBJ2-3, with 9 nucleotides matching TRBD2. This CDR3 comprises 18 residues. Trimming removed 4 bases from V and 5 bases from J; junction bases left unmatched: 15. The germline gives CDR1 KGHDR, CDR2 SFDVKD.

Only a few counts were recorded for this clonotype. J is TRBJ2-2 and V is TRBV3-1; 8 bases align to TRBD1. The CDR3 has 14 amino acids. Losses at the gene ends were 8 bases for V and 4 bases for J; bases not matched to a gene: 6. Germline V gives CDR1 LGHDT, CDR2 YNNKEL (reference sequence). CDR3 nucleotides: TGTGCCAGCGGACAGGGAGGTTCCACCGGGGAGCTGTTTTTT. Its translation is CASGQGGSTGELFF.

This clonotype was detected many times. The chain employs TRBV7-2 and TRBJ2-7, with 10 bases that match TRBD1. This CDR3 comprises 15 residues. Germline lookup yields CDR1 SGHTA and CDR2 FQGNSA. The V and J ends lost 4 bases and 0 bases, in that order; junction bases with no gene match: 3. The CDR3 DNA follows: TGTGCCAGCAGCTCGGGACAGGGGATCTCCTACGAGCAGTACTTC. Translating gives CASSSGQGISYEQYF.

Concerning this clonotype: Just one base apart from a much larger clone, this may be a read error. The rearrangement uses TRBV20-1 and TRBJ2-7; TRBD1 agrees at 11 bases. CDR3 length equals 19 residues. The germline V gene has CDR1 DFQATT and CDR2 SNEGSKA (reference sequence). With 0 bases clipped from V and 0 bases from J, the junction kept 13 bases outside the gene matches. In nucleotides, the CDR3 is TGCAGTGCTAGAGACACTTCTGGGACAGGGGGTTCTAGCTCCTACGAGCAGTACTTC. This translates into CSARDTSGTGGSSSYEQYF.

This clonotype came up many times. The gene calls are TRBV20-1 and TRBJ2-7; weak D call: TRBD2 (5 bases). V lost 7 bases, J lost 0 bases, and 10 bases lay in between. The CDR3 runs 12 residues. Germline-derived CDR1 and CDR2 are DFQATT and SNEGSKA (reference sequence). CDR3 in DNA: TGCAGTGTCGACGGGGACTCCTACGAGCAGTACTTC. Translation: CSVDGDSYEQYF.

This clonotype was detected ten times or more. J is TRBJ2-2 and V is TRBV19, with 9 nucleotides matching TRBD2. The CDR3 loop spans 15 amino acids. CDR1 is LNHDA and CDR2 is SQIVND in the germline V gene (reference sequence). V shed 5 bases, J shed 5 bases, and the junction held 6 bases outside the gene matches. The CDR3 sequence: CASSLRLADTGELFF. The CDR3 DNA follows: TGTGCCAGTAGTCTAAGACTAGCGGATACCGGGGAGCTGTTTTTT.

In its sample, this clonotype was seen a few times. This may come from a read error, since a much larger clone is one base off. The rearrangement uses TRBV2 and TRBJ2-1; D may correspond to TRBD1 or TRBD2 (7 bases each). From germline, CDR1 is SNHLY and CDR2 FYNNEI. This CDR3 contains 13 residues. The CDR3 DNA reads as TGTGCCGATGGGGGGGGACAGTACAATGAGCGGTTCTTC. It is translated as CADGGGQYNERFF. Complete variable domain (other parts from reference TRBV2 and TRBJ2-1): EPEVTQTPSHQVTQMGQEVILRCVPISNHLYFYWYRQILGQKVEFLVSFYNNEISEKSEIFDDQFSVERPDGSNFTLKIRSTKLEDSAMYFCADGGGQYNERFFGPGTRLTVL.

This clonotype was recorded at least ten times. CDR3 nucleotide sequence: TGTGCCAGCGTCCTTGGGGGTACGCAGTATTTT. Residues: CASVLGGTQYF. The V call is TRBV11-2, the J call TRBJ2-3; tentatively, D is TRBD1 or TRBD2 (5 bases each). Germline CDR1 reads SGHAT; CDR2 reads FQNNGV. V lost 8 bases and J lost 8, with 11 bases in between. The CDR3 covers 11 residues.